The clone carrying this T cell receptor (beta chain) was seen just once. The target antigen is unknown. Trimming removed 0 bases from V and 0 bases from J, with 9 bases in between. The CDR3 sequence is 16 residues long. Germline CDR1 LGHNA, CDR2 YNFKEQ. This record belongs to a study of OX40 agonist ivuxolimab in advanced cancers. This table comes from immunoSEQ multiplex PCR, and its TCRdb copy is limited to in-frame clones, with some not included. The sample comprises about 53,000 clones, approximately 88% of which are singletons, and roughly 4.2% rests with the top ten. Study-wide findings and caveats: The expanded peripheral T cells' antigen specificity was not determined.

The receptor's source is an adult with an advanced solid tumor such as melanoma, head and neck, liver or kidney cancer. This chain joins TRBV4-2 and TRBJ1-3; D is perhaps TRBD1 (6 bases). The material sequenced was CD4+ or CD8+ T cells sorted from blood, taken in a trial of the OX40 agonist ivuxolimab. The CDR3 spells CASSQDWGPSGNTIYF. CDR3 nucleotides: TGTGCCAGCAGCCAAGATTGGGGGCCCTCTGGAAACACCATATATTTT.